This T cell receptor beta chain was profiled in a study of blood T cell repertoires in COVID-19. Study in general: Samples came from the United States, Italy and Spain, spanning acute and convalescent COVID-19.

Recovery among Cohort 3 donors was established by two negative PCRs, clearance, or symptom resolution. CDR3 length: 16 residues. Germline assignment: CDR1 SGHTA and CDR2 FQGNSA. Trimming cost V 5 bases and J 3 bases, with 16 bases left between them. Per the original methods: The authors estimated nucleated cell counts from reference gene primer amplification. Sequencing used immunoSEQ multiplex PCR; TCRdb keeps in-frame clones, though not all of them. V, J and clone size were drawn from that table, and D and trimming were deduced from the DNA. Here the sample spans 200,000 to 300,000 clones, around 89% being singletons.

The sequence was collected from a woman younger than 45 who had recovered from COVID-19. The sample consisted of PBMCs or T cells enriched from blood (not recorded which). The chain joins TRBV7-2 to TRBJ2-2, with a possible D match to TRBD2 (6 bases). CDR3 sequence reads: CASSTLWGVDTGELFF. The CDR3, as DNA: TGTGCCAGCAGCACGTTATGGGGGGTAGACACCGGGGAGCTGTTTTTT.